Listed here are 10 T cell receptor beta chains from one sample, sequenced in a study of T-cell memory formation after mild COVID-19 (TCRdb year 2021). Library construction relied on 5' RACE. Sequencing took place on an Illumina NovaSeq 6000. TCRdb reanalyzed the raw reads on its own, using fastp at Q25 for trimming and MiXCR for clone calling, and kept in-frame beta chains. Each entry merges the rows of one CDR3 protein and shows their most common DNA and genes. The sample records 50,000 or so distinct CDR3 sequences, over 9% of which are singletons. The top ten hold about 12% of the sample. Sequenced sample: PBMCs or a T cell subset sorted from them (not recorded which). All receptors come from an adult woman who had mild COVID-19 (a few samples of this study predate the infection). The sample titles of this study are shuffled in the database, so cell type and time point are left out; the donor was told from shared clones.

The chain combines TRBV9 with TRBJ1-1; D might be TRBD1 (6 bases). Germline lookup yields CDR1 SGDLS and CDR2 YYNGEE. V lost 4 bases and J lost 7, with 8 bases in between. The CDR3 length is 11 residues. The CDR3 region is CASSSDSEAFF. In DNA, the CDR3 is TGTGCCAGCAGCTCGGACAGTGAAGCTTTCTTT.

J is TRBJ2-7 and V is TRBV20-1; 7 nucleotides match TRBD1. Germline CDR1 is DFQATT and CDR2 is SNEGSKA (reference sequence). V lost 0 bases to trimming and J lost 6 bases; unmatched junction nucleotides: 8. The CDR3 contains 14 residues. For the CDR3, the DNA is TGCAGTGCTAGAGATATGGACAGGTTGGTCGAGCAGTACTTC. Translation: CSARDMDRLVEQYF.

This clonotype was found a few times. V is TRBV3-1 and J is TRBJ1-3; D is unclear. CDR3 length: 15 residues. Germline CDR1 LGHDT, CDR2 YNNKEL (reference sequence). Trimming took off 4 bases at V and 4 bases at J, with 14 bases between the two ends. The CDR3 reads CASSPSGGSGNTIYF. The CDR3 DNA reads TGTGCCAGCAGCCCTTCGGGAGGCTCCGGAAACACCATATATTTT.

This clonotype showed up many times. V usage is TRBV5-6 and J usage is TRBJ2-1; 8 positions agree with TRBD2. Germline trimming cut 3 bases from V and 10 bases from J; bases unmatched to any gene: 12. Germline V lookup: CDR1 SGHDT, CDR2 YYEEEE. The CDR3 length is 15 residues. CDR3 DNA sequence: TGTGCCAGCAGCTCCAGGACTAGCAGGACGTCGGAGCAGTTCTTC. Amino acids: CASSSRTSRTSEQFF.

The table lists this clonotype with many counts. This rearrangement joins TRBV20-1 to TRBJ2-5; 9 bases are a match to TRBD2. This CDR3 spans 15 amino acids. Germline V lookup: CDR1 DFQATT, CDR2 SNEGSKA (reference sequence). J lost 5 bases, V lost 3 bases, and 10 bases had no gene match. The CDR3 DNA reads TGCAGTGCTAGTGGGGGGACTAGCATCCGGGAGACCCAGTACTTC. It encodes CSASGGTSIRETQYF.

The CDR3 nucleotides read TGCAGTGCTAGAGATTCTAGGAGCGGGAGAAGGGAGACCCAGTACTTC. Residues: CSARDSRSGRRETQYF. The rearrangement joins TRBV20-1 to TRBJ2-5; TRBD2 agrees at 8 bases. Losses at the gene ends were 0 bases for V and 5 bases for J; bases not matched to a gene: 11. Germline values: CDR1 DFQATT, CDR2 SNEGSKA (reference sequence). This CDR3 has 16 residues.

This clonotype was seen many times. The CDR3 DNA follows: TGTGCCAGTTGGAGGCAATGGAACACTGAAGCTTTCTTT. It translates to CASWRQWNTEAFF. This chain connects TRBV19 to TRBJ1-1; unclear D gene. From germline, CDR1 is LNHDA and CDR2 SQIVND (reference sequence). The CDR3 covers 13 residues. V was cut by 8 bases and J by 1 base, with 11 bases left in between.

This clonotype turned up a few times. The CDR3 DNA follows: TGTGCCAGCAGCTCCATCGTAGGAAACACCATATATTTT. Translation gives CASSSIVGNTIYF. The chain carries TRBV7-2 and TRBJ1-3, with D unclear. Looked up from germline, CDR1 is SGHTA and CDR2 is FQGNSA. V gave up 4 bases and J gave up 4 bases, with 8 bases separating them. This CDR3 contains 13 residues.

This clonotype has just a few counts. J is TRBJ2-1 and V is TRBV28; 7 positions agree with TRBD2. CDR1 is MDHEN and CDR2 is SYDVKM in the germline V gene. V lost 8 bases and J lost 1; bases outside the gene matches: 11. The CDR3 runs 16 residues. The CDR3 here is CASAGGGDLSYNEQFF. The DNA of the CDR3 is TGTGCCAGCGCAGGTGGGGGGGACTTATCCTACAATGAGCAGTTCTTC.

The chain joins TRBV7-3 to TRBJ1-1; D gene ambiguous. The CDR3 is 13 amino acids. The germline V gene has CDR1 SGHTA and CDR2 FQGTGA. V was cut by 7 bases and J by 1 base, with 10 bases left in between. The CDR3 loop reads CASISYSNTEAFF. Written as DNA, the CDR3 is TGTGCCAGCATCTCCTACTCGAACACTGAAGCTTTCTTT.